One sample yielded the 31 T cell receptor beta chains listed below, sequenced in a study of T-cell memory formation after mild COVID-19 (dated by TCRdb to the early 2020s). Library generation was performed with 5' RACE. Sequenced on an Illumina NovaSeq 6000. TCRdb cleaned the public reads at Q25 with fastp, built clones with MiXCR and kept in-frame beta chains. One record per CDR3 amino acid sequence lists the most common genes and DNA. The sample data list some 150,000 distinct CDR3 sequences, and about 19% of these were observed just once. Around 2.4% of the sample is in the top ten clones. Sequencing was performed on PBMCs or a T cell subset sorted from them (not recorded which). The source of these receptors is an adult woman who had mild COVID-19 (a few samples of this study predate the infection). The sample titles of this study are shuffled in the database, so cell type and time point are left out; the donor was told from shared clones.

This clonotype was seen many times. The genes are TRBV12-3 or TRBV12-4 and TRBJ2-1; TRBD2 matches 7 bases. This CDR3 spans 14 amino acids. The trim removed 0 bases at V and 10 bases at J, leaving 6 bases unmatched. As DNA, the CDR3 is TGTGCCAGCAGTTTAGCGGGGGGGTTTGGGGAGCAGTTCTTC. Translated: CASSLAGGFGEQFF.

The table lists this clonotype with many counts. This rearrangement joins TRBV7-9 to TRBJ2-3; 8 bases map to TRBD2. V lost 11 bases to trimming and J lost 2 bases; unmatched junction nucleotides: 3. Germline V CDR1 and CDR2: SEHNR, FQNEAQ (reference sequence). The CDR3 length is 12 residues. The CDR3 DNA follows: TGTGCCCGGGAGGGGAACACAGATACGCAGTATTTT. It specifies CAREGNTDTQYF.

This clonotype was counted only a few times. Here the CDR3 reads CASSQSWNSPLHF. The CDR3 DNA sequence: TGTGCCAGCAGCCAATCATGGAATTCACCCCTCCACTTT. This chain links TRBV3-1 with TRBJ1-6; no clear D gene. Trimming stripped 2 bases from V and 7 bases from J, with 6 bases between. The length of the CDR3 is 13 residues. The germline CDR1 and CDR2 sequences are LGHDT and YNNKEL (reference sequence).

The CDR3 nucleotides read TGTGCCAGCAGTCACAGGAAAGGGGAGACCCAGTACTTC. It codes for CASSHRKGETQYF. The genes are TRBV6-1 and TRBJ2-5; D is perhaps TRBD1 (5 bases). The CDR3 has 13 residues. V was trimmed by 5 bases and J by 5 bases, leaving 12 bases between them. Germline CDR1 reads MNHNS; CDR2 reads SASEGT.

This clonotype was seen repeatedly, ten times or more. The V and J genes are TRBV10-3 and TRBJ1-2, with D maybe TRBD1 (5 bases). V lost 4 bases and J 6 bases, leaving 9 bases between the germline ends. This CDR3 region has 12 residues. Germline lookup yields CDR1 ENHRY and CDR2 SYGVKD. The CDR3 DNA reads TGTGCCATCAGTGGCAGGGATCATGGCTACACCTTC. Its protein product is CAISGRDHGYTF.

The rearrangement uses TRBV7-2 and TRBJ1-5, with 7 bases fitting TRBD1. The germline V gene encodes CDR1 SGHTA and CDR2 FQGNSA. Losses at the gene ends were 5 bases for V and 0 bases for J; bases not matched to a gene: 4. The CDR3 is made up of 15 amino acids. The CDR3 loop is CASSATGTSNQPQHF. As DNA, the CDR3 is TGTGCCAGCAGCGCGACAGGGACTAGCAATCAGCCCCAGCATTTT.

The CDR3 region is CASSSLYGYTF. The CDR3 DNA sequence: TGTGCCAGCAGCTCGCTCTATGGCTACACCTTC. V usage is TRBV7-2 and J usage is TRBJ1-2; D gene ambiguous. Germline values: CDR1 SGHTA, CDR2 FQGNSA. This CDR3 has 11 amino acids. V lost 4 bases, J lost 4 bases, and 4 bases lay in between. The entire variable domain, with the rest obtained from reference TRBV7-2 and TRBJ1-2, is as follows: GAGVSQSPSNKVTEKGKDVELRCDPISGHTALYWYRQSLGQGLEFLIYFQGNSAPDKSGLPSDRFSAERTGGSVSTLTIQRTQQEDSAVYLCASSSLYGYTFGSGTRLTVV.

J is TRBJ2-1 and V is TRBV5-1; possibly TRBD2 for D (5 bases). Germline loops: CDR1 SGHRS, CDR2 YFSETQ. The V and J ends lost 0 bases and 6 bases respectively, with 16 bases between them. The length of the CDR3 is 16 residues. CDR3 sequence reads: CASSLGGWLTRNEQFF. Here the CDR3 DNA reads TGCGCCAGCAGCTTGGGCGGGTGGCTGACCCGCAATGAGCAGTTCTTC.

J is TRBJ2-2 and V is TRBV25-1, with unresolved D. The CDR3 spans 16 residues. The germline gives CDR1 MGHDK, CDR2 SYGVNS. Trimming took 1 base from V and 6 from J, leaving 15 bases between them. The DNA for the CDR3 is TGTGCCAGCAGTGAATCGGTAGTCTCCCCACCCGGGGAGCTGTTTTTT. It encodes CASSESVVSPPGELFF.

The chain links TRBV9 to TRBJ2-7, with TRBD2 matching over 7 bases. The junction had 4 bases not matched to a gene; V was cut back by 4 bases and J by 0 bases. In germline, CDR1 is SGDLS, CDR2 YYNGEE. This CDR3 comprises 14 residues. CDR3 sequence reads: CASSLRTSSYEQYF. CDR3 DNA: TGTGCCAGCAGCCTGAGGACTAGCTCCTACGAGCAGTACTTC.

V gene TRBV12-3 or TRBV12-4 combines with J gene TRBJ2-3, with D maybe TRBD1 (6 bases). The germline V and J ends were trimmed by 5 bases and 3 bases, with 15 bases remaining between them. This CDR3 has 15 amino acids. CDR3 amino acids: CASSRSVQGTDTQYF. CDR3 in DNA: TGTGCCAGCAGTCGGTCGGTACAGGGAACAGATACGCAGTATTTT.

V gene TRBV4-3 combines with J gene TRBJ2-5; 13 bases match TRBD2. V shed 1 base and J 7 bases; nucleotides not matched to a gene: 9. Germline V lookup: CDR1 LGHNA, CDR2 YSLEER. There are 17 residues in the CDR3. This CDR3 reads CASSQGVYGTSGMTQYF. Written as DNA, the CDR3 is TGCGCCAGCAGCCAAGGAGTCTACGGGACTAGCGGGATGACCCAGTACTTC.

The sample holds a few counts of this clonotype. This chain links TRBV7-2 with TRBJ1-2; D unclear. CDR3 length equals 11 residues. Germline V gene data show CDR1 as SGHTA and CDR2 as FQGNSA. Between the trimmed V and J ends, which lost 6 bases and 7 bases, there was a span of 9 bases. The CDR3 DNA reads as TGTGCCAGCAGTGAGCAGGCTGGCTACACCTTC. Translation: CASSEQAGYTF.

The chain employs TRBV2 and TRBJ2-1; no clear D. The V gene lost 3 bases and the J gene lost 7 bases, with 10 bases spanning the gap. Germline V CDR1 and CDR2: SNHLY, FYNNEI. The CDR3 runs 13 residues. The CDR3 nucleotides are TGTGCCAGCAGTGACGGATTCGGTAATGAGCAGTTCTTC. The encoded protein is CASSDGFGNEQFF. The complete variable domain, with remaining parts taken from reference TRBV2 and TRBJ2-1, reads EPEVTQTPSHQVTQMGQEVILRCVPISNHLYFYWYRQILGQKVEFLVSFYNNEISEKSEIFDDQFSVERPDGSNFTLKIRSTKLEDSAMYFCASSDGFGNEQFFGPGTRLTVL.

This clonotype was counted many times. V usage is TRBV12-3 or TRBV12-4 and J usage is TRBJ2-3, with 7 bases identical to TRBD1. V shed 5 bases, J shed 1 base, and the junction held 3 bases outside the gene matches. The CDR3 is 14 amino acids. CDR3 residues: CASSLTGGTDTQYF. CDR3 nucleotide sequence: TGTGCCAGCAGTCTTACAGGGGGCACAGATACGCAGTATTTT.

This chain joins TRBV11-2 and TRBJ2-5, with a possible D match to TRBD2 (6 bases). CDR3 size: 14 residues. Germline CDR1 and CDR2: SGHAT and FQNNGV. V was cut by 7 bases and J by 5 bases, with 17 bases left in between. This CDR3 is CASTKAGRRETQYF. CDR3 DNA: TGTGCCAGCACCAAAGCGGGCCGCCGGGAGACCCAGTACTTC.

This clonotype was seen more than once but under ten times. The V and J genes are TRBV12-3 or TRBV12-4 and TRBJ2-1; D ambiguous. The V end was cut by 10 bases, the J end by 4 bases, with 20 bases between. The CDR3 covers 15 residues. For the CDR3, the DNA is TGTGCCACGAAGGCCGGGCTAGGAAGTTACAATGAGCAGTTCTTC. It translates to CATKAGLGSYNEQFF.

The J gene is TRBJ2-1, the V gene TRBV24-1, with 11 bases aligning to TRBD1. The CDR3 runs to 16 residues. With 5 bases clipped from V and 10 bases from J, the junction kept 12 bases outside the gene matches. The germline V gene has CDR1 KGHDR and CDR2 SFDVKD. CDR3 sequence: CATSGVWGQGDNEQFF. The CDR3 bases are TGTGCCACCAGTGGGGTTTGGGGACAGGGGGATAACGAGCAGTTCTTC.

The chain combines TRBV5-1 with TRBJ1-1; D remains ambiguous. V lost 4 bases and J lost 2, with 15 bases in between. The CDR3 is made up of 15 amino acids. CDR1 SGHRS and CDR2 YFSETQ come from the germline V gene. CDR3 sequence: CASSEQRIGNTEAFF. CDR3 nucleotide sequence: TGCGCCAGCAGCGAACAGCGGATCGGCAACACTGAAGCTTTCTTT.

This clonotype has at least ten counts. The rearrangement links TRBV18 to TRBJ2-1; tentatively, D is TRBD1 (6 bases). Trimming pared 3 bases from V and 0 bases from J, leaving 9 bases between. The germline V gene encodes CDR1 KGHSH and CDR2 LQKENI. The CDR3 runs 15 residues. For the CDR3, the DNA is TGTGCCAGCTCACCGGGGGCAGTCTCCTACAATGAGCAGTTCTTC. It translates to CASSPGAVSYNEQFF.

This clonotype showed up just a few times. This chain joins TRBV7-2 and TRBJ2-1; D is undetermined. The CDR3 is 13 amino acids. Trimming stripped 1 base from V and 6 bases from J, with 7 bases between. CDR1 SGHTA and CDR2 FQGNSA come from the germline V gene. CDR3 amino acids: CASSLVGVNEQFF. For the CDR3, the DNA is TGTGCCAGCAGCTTAGTTGGGGTCAATGAGCAGTTCTTC.

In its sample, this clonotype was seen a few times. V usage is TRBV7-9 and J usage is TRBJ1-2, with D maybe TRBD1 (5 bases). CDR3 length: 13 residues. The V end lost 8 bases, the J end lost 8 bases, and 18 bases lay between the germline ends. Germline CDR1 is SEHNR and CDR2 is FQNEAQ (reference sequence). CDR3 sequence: CASHGASAEGYTF. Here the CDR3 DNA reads TGTGCCAGCCACGGGGCTTCAGCGGAAGGCTACACCTTC. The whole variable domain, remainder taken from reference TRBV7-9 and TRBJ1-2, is DTGVSQNPRHKITKRGQNVTFRCDPISEHNRLYWYRQTLGQGPEFLTYFQNEAQLEKSRLLSDRFSAERPKGSFSTLEIQRTEQGDSAMYLCASHGASAEGYTFGSGTRLTVV.

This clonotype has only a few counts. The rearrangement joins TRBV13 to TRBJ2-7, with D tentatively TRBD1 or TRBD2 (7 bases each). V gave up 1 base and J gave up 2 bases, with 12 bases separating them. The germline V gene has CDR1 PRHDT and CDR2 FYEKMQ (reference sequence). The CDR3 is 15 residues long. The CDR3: CASSLVQGRAYEQYF. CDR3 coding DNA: TGTGCCAGCAGCTTAGTACAGGGGAGGGCCTACGAGCAGTACTTC.

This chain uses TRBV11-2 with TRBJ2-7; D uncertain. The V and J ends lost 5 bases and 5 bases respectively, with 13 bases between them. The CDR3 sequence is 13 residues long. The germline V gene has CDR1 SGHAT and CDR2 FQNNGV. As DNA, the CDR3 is TGTGCCAGCAGCCTTCCTTCGCTGGACGAGCAGTACTTC. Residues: CASSLPSLDEQYF.

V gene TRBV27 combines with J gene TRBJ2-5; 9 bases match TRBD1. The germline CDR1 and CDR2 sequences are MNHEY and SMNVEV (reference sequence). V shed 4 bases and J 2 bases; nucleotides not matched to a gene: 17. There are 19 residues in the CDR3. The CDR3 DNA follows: TGTGCCAGCAGTTCCGTCGCCGGGACAGGGTGGGGGTCACAAGAGACCCAGTACTTC. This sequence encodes CASSSVAGTGWGSQETQYF.

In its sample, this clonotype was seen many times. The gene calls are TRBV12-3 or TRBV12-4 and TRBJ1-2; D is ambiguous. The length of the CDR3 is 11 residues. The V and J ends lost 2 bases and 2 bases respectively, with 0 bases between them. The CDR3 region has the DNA TGTGCCAGCAGTTTAAACTATGGCTACACCTTC. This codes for CASSLNYGYTF.

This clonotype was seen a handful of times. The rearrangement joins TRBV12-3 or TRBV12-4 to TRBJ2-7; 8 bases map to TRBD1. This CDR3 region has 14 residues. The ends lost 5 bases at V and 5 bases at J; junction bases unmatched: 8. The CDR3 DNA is TGTGCCAGCAGTCGCGGGCCGGACAGGGACGAGCAGTACTTC. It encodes CASSRGPDRDEQYF.

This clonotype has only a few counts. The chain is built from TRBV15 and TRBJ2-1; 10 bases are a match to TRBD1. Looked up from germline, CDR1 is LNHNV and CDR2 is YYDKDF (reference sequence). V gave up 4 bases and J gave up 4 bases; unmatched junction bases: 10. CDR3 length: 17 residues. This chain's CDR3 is CATSISRQGAIYNEQFF. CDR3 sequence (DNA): TGTGCCACCAGCATAAGTAGACAGGGGGCTATATACAATGAGCAGTTCTTC.

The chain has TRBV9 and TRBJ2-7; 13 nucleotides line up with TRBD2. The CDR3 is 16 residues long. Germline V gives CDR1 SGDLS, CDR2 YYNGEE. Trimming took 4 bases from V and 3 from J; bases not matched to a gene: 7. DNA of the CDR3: TGTGCCAGCAGCTTTCGGACTAGCGGGAGCATCTACGAGCAGTACTTC. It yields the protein CASSFRTSGSIYEQYF.

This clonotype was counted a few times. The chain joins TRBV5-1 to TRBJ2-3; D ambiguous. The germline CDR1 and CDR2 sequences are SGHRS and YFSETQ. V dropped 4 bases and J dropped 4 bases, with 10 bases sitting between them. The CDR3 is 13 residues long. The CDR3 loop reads CASSPRPPDTQYF. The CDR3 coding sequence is TGCGCCAGCAGCCCCCGTCCGCCAGATACGCAGTATTTT.

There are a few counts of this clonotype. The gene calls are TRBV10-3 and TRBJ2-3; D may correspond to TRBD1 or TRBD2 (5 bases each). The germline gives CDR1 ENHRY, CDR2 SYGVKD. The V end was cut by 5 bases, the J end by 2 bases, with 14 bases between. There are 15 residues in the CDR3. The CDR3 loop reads CAISSLGEYTDTQYF. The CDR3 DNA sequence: TGTGCCATCAGTAGCTTGGGGGAGTACACAGATACGCAGTATTTT.